The 29 T cell receptor beta chains in this list originate from one sample, sequenced in a study of blood T cell repertoires in COVID-19. Sequencing was performed with immunoSEQ multiplex PCR; in TCRdb, only in-frame clones are kept and a portion is missing. The sample lists 80,000 to 130,000 clones, roughly 90% occurring once. Sequencing input: peripheral blood. The receptors originated from a man in his sixties with acute or convalescent COVID-19.

The chain links TRBV10-3 to TRBJ2-7, with a tentative D call TRBD1 (5 bases). The CDR3 consists of 18 residues. The V end was cut by 0 bases, the J end by 1 base, with 19 bases between. Germline CDR1 is ENHRY and CDR2 is SYGVKD. The DNA for the CDR3 is TGTGCCATCAGTGAGTCGGGATCCAGTCAGGGTGAATCCTACGAGCAGTACGTC. It yields the protein CAISESGSSQGESYEQYV.

J is TRBJ2-1 and V is TRBV28, with TRBD2 matching over 11 bases. Losses at the gene ends were 5 bases for V and 3 bases for J; bases not matched to a gene: 6. The CDR3 length is 16 residues. Germline V CDR1 and CDR2: MDHEN, SYDVKM. The CDR3 is CASSKAGTSGYNEQFF. In DNA form, the CDR3 reads TGTGCCAGCAGTAAAGCCGGGACTAGCGGCTACAATGAGCAGTTCTTC. Together with reference TRBV28 and TRBJ2-1, the CDR3 gives the full variable domain: DVKVTQSSRYLVKRTGEKVFLECVQDMDHENMFWYRQDPGLGLRLIYFSYDVKMKEKGDIPEGYSVSREKKERFSLILESASTNQTSMYLCASSKAGTSGYNEQFFGPGTRLTVL.

V and J are TRBV10-3 and TRBJ1-4; D gene ambiguous. Germline assignment: CDR1 ENHRY and CDR2 SYGVKD. Trimming cost V 3 bases and J 8 bases, with 16 bases left between them. The CDR3 consists of 15 residues. This chain's CDR3 is CAISDPGIQNEKLFF. The CDR3 nucleotides read TGTGCCATCAGTGACCCCGGGATCCAGAACGAAAAACTGTTTTTT.

The genes are TRBV23-1 and TRBJ1-2; TRBD1 agrees at 7 bases. TRBV23-1 is designated an ORF whose function remains uncertain. CDR3 length equals 16 residues. Trimming removed 4 bases from V and 4 bases from J; junction bases left unmatched: 12. The CDR3 spells CASSPIGERGPYGYTF. CDR3 sequence (DNA): TGCGCCAGCAGTCCAATCGGGGAGAGGGGGCCCTATGGCTACACCTTC.

The rearrangement uses TRBV6-5 and TRBJ2-1, with D perhaps TRBD2 (6 bases). Germline CDR1 MNHEY, CDR2 SVGAGI. Trimming removed 6 bases from V and 4 bases from J, with 16 bases in between. This CDR3 contains 15 residues. The CDR3 here is CASRSTAGRYNEQFF. CDR3 nucleotides: TGTGCCAGCAGATCAACAGCGGGCCGATACAATGAGCAGTTCTTC.

This clone appeared once. The chain couples TRBV28 to TRBJ1-6; D not resolved. Looked up from germline, CDR1 is MDHEN and CDR2 is SYDVKM. This CDR3 has 12 residues. The germline V and J ends were trimmed by 1 base and 14 bases, with 9 bases remaining between them. Here the CDR3 reads CASSLSAGTLHF. CDR3 in DNA: TGTGCCAGCAGTTTATCGGCGGGTACCCTCCACTTT.

The gene calls are TRBV5-1 and TRBJ2-1, with 8 nucleotides matching TRBD1. V gave up 2 bases and J gave up 2 bases; unmatched junction bases: 3. The CDR3 totals 15 residues. Per germline, CDR1 SGHRS and CDR2 YFSETQ. CDR3 loop: CASSLDRGPYNEQFF. CDR3 coding DNA: TGCGCCAGCAGCTTAGACAGGGGCCCCTACAATGAGCAGTTCTTC. Full variable domain (remainder filled in from reference TRBV5-1 and TRBJ2-1): KAGVTQTPRYLIKTRGQQVTLSCSPISGHRSVSWYQQTPGQGLQFLFEYFSETQRNKGNFPGRFSGRQFSNSRSEMNVSTLELGDSALYLCASSLDRGPYNEQFFGPGTRLTVL.

The V call is TRBV30, the J call TRBJ1-4; no firm D call. Looked up from germline, CDR1 is GTSNPN and CDR2 is SVGIG (reference sequence). The CDR3 is 12 residues long. V dropped 2 bases and J dropped 3 bases, with 4 bases sitting between them. Here the CDR3 reads CAWSPSNEKLFF. In DNA form, the CDR3 reads TGTGCCTGGAGTCCCTCTAATGAAAAACTGTTTTTT.

This clone appeared once. V and J are TRBV19 and TRBJ1-5; no firm D call. The V and J ends lost 1 base and 1 base respectively, with 8 bases between them. The CDR3 runs 15 residues. Per germline, CDR1 LNHDA and CDR2 SQIVND (reference sequence). The CDR3 bases are TGTGCCAGTAGTATAGGGCGGCTAAGCAATCAGCCCCAGCATTTT. Translation gives CASSIGRLSNQPQHF.

The V gene is TRBV3-1 (or the pseudogene TRBV3-2), the J gene TRBJ1-2; TRBD1 might be the D (6 bases). Trimming took 0 bases from V and 0 from J, leaving 14 bases between them. Germline V gene data show CDR1 as LGHDT and CDR2 as YNNKEL (reference sequence). CDR3 size: 17 residues. CDR3 DNA: TGTGCCAGCAGCCAAGAATTAGGGGACACCACTAACTATGGCTACACCTTC. As protein: CASSQELGDTTNYGYTF.

This clone was counted between two and nine times. The V and J genes are TRBV19 and TRBJ2-3; possibly TRBD2 for D (5 bases). The CDR3 length is 16 residues. Germline-derived CDR1 and CDR2 are LNHDA and SQIVND (reference sequence). V lost 11 bases and J lost 1, with 22 bases in between. The CDR3 region is CAVARSGLRGTDTQYF. The CDR3 nucleotides read TGTGCCGTAGCCCGCTCGGGGTTACGGGGCACAGATACGCAGTATTTT.

Concerning this clone: The same CDR3 is also encoded by other DNA sequences in this sample. The rearrangement uses TRBV7-9 and TRBJ2-5; maybe TRBD2 (6 bases). Trimming took 1 base from V and 2 from J, leaving 11 bases between them. The CDR3 is 15 residues long. Germline CDR1 SEHNR, CDR2 FQNEAQ (reference sequence). In DNA form, the CDR3 reads TGTGCCAGCAGCTTAGAAGGAAGCGGGCAAGAGACCCAGTACTTC. This gives the protein CASSLEGSGQETQYF.

The table lists this clone with a count of one. The V call is TRBV7-2, the J call TRBJ1-2; D is undetermined. There are 14 residues in the CDR3. Germline lookup yields CDR1 SGHTA and CDR2 FQGNSA. Trimming cost V 1 base and J 0 bases, with 6 bases left between them. This chain's CDR3 is CASSLVFPNYGYTF. In DNA, the CDR3 is TGTGCCAGCAGCTTAGTATTTCCTAACTATGGCTACACCTTC.

J is TRBJ2-1 and V is TRBV19; 12 positions agree with TRBD2. This CDR3 has 17 residues. With 5 bases clipped from V and 6 bases from J, the junction kept 11 bases outside the gene matches. In germline, CDR1 is LNHDA, CDR2 SQIVND (reference sequence). The CDR3 protein is CASSLLPTSGGGNEQFF. The CDR3 nucleotides read TGTGCCAGTAGTCTCCTCCCGACTAGCGGGGGTGGCAATGAGCAGTTCTTC.

The J gene is TRBJ2-3, the V gene TRBV12-3 or TRBV12-4; TRBD2 matches 9 bases. V lost 10 bases, J lost 4 bases, and 6 bases stayed unmatched. This CDR3 has 13 amino acids. In nucleotides, the CDR3 is TGTGCCACGGGGGTAGCGGGAGCAGATACGCAGTATTTT. Encoded protein: CATGVAGADTQYF.

The chain combines TRBV2 with TRBJ1-2; the D gene is possibly TRBD1 (5 bases). The germline V gene encodes CDR1 SNHLY and CDR2 FYNNEI. The ends were cut back, 6 bases at V and 8 bases at J, with 7 bases in the middle. This CDR3 is 10 amino acids long. The CDR3 spells CASRAGGYTF. The CDR3 DNA reads TGTGCCAGCAGGGCAGGGGGCTACACCTTC.

This sequence joins TRBV9 and TRBJ2-2, with TRBD1 as a possible D gene (8 bases). Trimming cost V 0 bases and J 3 bases, with 18 bases left between them. CDR1 is SGDLS, CDR2 YYNGEE, per germline. The CDR3 totals 18 residues. The CDR3 loop is CASSVGRTGRADTGELFF. The CDR3 DNA follows: TGTGCCAGCAGCGTAGGTAGGACAGGGAGGGCCGACACCGGGGAGCTGTTTTTT.

The DNA for the CDR3 is TGTGCCAGCAGGCCCGGACAGCTAAACAGCGAGCAGTACTTC. Translated, it gives CASRPGQLNSEQYF. This chain links TRBV6-5 with TRBJ2-7, with D perhaps matching TRBD1 (6 bases). The ends were cut back, 6 bases at V and 6 bases at J, with 18 bases in the middle. CDR3 length: 14 residues. Germline-derived CDR1 and CDR2 are MNHEY and SVGAGI.

This rearrangement joins TRBV2 to TRBJ1-4; D is possibly TRBD1 (5 bases). Trimming removed 7 bases from V and 5 bases from J, with 17 bases in between. In germline, CDR1 is SNHLY, CDR2 FYNNEI. The CDR3 is 15 residues long. For the CDR3, the DNA is TGTGCCAGCAACTTCCGAACAGGAAGAAATGAAAAACTGTTTTTT. Encoded protein: CASNFRTGRNEKLFF.

The CDR3 loop reads CASSVAGGYQPQHF. The CDR3 nucleotides read TGTGCCAGCAGTGTGGCAGGGGGATATCAGCCCCAGCATTTT. The chain joins TRBV2 to TRBJ1-5, with 7 nucleotides matching TRBD1. This CDR3 region has 14 residues. CDR1 and CDR2 (germline): SNHLY, FYNNEI. The trim removed 4 bases at V and 5 bases at J, leaving 5 bases unmatched.

This chain uses TRBV5-1 with TRBJ1-1; weak D call: TRBD1 (6 bases). Trimming cost V 4 bases and J 1 base, with 11 bases left between them. The germline V gene has CDR1 SGHRS and CDR2 YFSETQ. The CDR3 is made up of 14 amino acids. As DNA, the CDR3 is TGCGCCAGCAGCCAACAGGGTGCGAACACTGAAGCTTTCTTT. This sequence encodes CASSQQGANTEAFF.

J is TRBJ2-3 and V is TRBV27; the D is unclear. The CDR3 has 13 residues. V lost 6 bases and J lost 0, with 7 bases in between. CDR1 is MNHEY, CDR2 SMNVEV, per germline (reference sequence). This CDR3 is CASRQESTDTQYF. As DNA, the CDR3 is TGTGCCAGCAGGCAGGAAAGCACAGATACGCAGTATTTT.

The genes are TRBV5-1 and TRBJ2-1; D ambiguous. This CDR3 contains 13 residues. Germline CDR1 SGHRS, CDR2 YFSETQ. The V gene lost 0 bases and the J gene lost 5 bases, with 6 bases spanning the gap. The CDR3 region has the DNA TGCGCCAGCAGCTTGGACAGAAACAATGAGCAGTTCTTC. The encoded protein is CASSLDRNNEQFF.

CDR3 residues: CAWSVTWGVGGYTF. CDR3 coding DNA: TGTGCCTGGAGTGTTACATGGGGGGTTGGGGGCTACACCTTC. The chain combines TRBV30 with TRBJ1-2; maybe TRBD1 (5 bases). CDR1 is GTSNPN, CDR2 SVGIG, per germline (reference sequence). This CDR3 spans 14 amino acids. Trimming pared 0 bases from V and 8 bases from J, leaving 16 bases between.

This clone has just one count. The chain links TRBV12-3 or TRBV12-4 to TRBJ2-3; tentatively, D is TRBD1 (6 bases). Trimming removed 7 bases from V and 4 bases from J, with 12 bases in between. CDR3 length: 13 amino acids. CDR3 residues: CASTPTGPDTQYF. DNA for the CDR3: TGTGCCAGCACCCCGACAGGCCCAGATACGCAGTATTTT.

The genes are TRBV6-1 and TRBJ1-2; D is possibly TRBD1 (6 bases). CDR1 is MNHNS, CDR2 SASEGT, per germline. V was cut by 2 bases and J by 0 bases, with 10 bases left in between. The CDR3 is made up of 15 amino acids. In nucleotides, the CDR3 is TGTGCCAGCAGTGAAAATAAGGGGGCTAACTATGGCTACACCTTC. Translating gives CASSENKGANYGYTF.

The chain has TRBV5-1 and TRBJ1-1; D is ambiguous. The germline V gene encodes CDR1 SGHRS and CDR2 YFSETQ. CDR3 length: 12 residues. Between the trimmed V and J ends, which lost 10 bases and 1 base, there was a span of 11 bases. CDR3: CALARGNTEAFF. The CDR3 coding sequence is TGCGCCCTTGCGCGCGGGAACACTGAAGCTTTCTTT.

The chain couples TRBV6-6 to TRBJ2-1; 7 bases line up with TRBD2. With 2 bases clipped from V and 13 bases from J, the junction kept 8 bases outside the gene matches. This CDR3 has 13 residues. The germline V gene has CDR1 MNHNY and CDR2 SVGAGI (reference sequence). CDR3 sequence reads: CASSYPGERDQFF. DNA of the CDR3: TGTGCCAGCAGTTACCCGGGGGAGCGGGATCAGTTCTTC.

Turning to this clone: Additional DNA sequences in this sample encode the identical CDR3. The chain links TRBV11-2 to TRBJ2-7; no definite D call. The V end was cut by 0 bases, the J end by 6 bases, with 15 bases between. The CDR3 extends over 15 amino acids. The germline CDR1 and CDR2 sequences are SGHAT and FQNNGV. CDR3 sequence (DNA): TGTGCCAGCAGCTTAGACCCCTCGGGTAGCCGCGAGCAGTACTTC. Translated: CASSLDPSGSREQYF. Full variable domain (rest looked up from reference TRBV11-2 and TRBJ2-7): EAGVAQSPRYKIIEKRQSVAFWCNPISGHATLYWYQQILGQGPKLLIQFQNNGVVDDSQLPKDRFSAERLKGVDSTLKIQPAKLEDSAVYLCASSLDPSGSREQYFGPGTRLTVT.